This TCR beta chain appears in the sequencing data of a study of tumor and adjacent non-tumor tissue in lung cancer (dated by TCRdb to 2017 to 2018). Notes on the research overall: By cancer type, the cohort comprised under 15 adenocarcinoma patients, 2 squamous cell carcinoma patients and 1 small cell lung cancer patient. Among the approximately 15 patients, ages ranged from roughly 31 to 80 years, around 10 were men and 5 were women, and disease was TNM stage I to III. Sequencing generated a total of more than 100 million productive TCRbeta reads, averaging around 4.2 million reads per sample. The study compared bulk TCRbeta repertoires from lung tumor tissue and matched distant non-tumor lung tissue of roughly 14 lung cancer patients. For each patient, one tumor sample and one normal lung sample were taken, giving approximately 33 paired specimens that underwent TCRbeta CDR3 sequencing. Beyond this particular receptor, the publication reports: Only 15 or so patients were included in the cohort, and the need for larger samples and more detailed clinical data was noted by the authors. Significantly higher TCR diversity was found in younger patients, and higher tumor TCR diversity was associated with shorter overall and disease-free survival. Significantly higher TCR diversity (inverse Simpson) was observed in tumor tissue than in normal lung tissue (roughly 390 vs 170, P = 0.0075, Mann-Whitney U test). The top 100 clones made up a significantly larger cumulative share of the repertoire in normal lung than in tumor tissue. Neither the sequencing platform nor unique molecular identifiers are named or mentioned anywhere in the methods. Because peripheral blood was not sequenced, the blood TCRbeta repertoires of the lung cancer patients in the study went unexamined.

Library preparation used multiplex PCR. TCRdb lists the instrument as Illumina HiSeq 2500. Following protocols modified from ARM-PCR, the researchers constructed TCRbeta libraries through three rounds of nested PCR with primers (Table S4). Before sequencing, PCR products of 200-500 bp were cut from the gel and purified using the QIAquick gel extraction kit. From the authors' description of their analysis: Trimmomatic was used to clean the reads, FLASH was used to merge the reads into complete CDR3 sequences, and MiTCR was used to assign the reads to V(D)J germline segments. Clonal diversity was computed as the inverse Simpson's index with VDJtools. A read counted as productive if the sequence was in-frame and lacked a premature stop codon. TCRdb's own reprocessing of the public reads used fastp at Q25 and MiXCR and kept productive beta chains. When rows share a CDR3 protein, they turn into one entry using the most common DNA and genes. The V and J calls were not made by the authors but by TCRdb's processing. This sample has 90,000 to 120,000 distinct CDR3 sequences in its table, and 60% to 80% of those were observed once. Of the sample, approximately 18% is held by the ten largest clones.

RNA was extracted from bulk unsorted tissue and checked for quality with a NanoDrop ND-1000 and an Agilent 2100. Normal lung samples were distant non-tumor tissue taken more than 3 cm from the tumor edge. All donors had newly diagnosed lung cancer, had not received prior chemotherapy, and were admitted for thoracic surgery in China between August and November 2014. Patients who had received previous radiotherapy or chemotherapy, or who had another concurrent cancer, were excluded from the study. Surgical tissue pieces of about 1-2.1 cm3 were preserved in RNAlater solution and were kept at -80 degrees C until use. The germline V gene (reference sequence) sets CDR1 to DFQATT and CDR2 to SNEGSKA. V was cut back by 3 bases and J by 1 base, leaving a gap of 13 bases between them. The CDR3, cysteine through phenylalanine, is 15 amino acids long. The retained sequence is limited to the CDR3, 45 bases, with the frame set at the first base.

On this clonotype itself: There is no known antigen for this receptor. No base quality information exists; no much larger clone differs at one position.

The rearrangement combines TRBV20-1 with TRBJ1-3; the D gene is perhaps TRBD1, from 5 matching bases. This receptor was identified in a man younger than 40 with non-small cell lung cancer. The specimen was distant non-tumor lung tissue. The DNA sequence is TGCAGTGCTAGGTCCCACAGGAGATCTGGAAACACCATATATTTT. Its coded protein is CSARSHRRSGNTIYF.